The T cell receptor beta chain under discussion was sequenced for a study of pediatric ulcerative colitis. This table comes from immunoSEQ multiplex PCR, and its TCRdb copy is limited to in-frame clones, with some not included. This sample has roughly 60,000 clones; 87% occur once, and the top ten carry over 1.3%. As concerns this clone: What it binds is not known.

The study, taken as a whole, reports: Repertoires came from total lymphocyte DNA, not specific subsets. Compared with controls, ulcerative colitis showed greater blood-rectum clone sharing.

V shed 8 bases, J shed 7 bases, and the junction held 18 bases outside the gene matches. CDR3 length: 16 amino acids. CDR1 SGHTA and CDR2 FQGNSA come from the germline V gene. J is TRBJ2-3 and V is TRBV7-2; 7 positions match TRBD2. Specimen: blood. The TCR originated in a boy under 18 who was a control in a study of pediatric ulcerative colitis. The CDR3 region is CASPPRLQRGWNTQYF. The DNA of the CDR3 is TGTGCCAGCCCCCCCAGGCTCCAGCGGGGTTGGAATACGCAGTATTTT.